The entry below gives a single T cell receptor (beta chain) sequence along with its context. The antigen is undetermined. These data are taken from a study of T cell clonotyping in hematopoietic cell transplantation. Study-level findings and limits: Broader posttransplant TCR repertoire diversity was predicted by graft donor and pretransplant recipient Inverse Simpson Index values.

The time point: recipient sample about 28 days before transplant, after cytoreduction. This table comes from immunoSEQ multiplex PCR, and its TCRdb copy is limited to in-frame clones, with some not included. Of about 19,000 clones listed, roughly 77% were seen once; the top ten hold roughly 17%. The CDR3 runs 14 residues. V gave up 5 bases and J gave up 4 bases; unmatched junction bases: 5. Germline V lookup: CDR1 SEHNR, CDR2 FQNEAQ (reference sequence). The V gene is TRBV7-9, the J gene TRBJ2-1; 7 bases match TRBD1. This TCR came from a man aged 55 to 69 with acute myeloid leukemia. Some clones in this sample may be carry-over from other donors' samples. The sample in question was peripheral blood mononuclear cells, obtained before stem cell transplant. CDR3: CASSEGQMYNEQFF. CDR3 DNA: TGTGCCAGCAGCGAGGGACAGATGTACAATGAGCAGTTCTTC.